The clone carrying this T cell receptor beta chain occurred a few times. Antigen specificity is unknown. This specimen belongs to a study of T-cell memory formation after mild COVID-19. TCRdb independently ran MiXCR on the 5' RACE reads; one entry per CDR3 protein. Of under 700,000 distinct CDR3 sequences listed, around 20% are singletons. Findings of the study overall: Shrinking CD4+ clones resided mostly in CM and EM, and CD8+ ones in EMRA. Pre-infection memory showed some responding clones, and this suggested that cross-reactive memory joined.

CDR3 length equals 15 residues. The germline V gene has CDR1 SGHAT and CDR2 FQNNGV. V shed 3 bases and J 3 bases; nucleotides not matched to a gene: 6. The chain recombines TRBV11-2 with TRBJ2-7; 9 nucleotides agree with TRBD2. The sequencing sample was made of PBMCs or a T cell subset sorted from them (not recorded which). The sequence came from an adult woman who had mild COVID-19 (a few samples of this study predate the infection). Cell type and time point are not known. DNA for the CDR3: TGTGCCAGCAGCTTTCCAGGCGGGGGGGGCTACGAGCAGTACTTC. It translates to CASSFPGGGGYEQYF.